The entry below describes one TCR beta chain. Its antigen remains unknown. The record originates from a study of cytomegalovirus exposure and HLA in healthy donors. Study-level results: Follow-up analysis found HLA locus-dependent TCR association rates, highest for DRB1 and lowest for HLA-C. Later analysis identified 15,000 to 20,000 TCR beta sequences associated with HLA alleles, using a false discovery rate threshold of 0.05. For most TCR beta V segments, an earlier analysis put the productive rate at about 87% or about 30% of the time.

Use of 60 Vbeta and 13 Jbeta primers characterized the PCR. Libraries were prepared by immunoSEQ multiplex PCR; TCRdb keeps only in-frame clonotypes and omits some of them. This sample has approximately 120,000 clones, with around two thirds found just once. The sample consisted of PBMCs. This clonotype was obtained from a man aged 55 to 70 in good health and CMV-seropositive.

This CDR3 reads CASSGTGQGNEKLFF. CDR3 coding DNA: TGTGCCAGCAGCGGGACGGGACAGGGGAATGAAAAACTGTTTTTT. The chain joins TRBV7-8 to TRBJ1-4; 10 bases are a match to TRBD1. The ends lost 5 bases at V and 5 bases at J; junction bases unmatched: 5. CDR3 length equals 15 residues. Germline-derived CDR1 and CDR2 are SGHVS and FQNEAQ.